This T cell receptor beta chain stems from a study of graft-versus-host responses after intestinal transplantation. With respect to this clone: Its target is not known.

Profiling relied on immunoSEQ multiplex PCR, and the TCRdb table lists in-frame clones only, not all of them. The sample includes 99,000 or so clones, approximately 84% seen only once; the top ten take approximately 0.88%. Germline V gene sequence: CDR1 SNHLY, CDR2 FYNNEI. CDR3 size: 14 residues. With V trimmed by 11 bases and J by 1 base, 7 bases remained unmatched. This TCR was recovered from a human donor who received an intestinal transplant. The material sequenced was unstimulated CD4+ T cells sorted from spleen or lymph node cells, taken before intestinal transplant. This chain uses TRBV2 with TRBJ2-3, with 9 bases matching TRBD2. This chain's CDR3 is CARSTSGRTDTQYF. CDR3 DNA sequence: TGTGCCCGCTCGACTAGCGGACGCACAGATACGCAGTATTTT.